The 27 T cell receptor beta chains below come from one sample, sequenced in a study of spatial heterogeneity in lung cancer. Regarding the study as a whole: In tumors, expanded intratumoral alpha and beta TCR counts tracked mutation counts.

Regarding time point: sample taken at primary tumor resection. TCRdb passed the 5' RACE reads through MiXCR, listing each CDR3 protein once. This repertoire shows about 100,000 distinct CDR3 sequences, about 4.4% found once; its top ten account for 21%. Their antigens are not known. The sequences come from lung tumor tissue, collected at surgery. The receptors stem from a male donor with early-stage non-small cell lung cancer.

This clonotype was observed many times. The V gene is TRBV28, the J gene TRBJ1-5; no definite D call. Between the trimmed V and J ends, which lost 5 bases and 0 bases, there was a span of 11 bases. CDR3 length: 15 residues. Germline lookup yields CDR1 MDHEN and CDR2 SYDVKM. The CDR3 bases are TGTGCCAGCAGTAAGGGAGGGATTAGCAATCAGCCCCAGCATTTT. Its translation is CASSKGGISNQPQHF.

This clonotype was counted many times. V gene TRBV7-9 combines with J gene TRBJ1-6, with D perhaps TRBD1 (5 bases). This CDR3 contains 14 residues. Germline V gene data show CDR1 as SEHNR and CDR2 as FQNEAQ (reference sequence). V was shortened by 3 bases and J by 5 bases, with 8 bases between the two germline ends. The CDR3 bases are TGTGCCAGCAGCTTTGACAGCAATAATTCACCCCTCCACTTT. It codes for CASSFDSNNSPLHF.

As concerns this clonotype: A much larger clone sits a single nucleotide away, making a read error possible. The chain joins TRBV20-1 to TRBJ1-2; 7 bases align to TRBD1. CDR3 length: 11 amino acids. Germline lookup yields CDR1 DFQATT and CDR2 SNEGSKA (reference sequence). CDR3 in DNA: TGCAGTGCTGGGGGACAGTATGGCCACACCTTC. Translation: CSAGGQYGHTF.

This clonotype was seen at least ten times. The CDR3 here is CASHLAGGTQYF. DNA for the CDR3: TGTGCCAGCCACCTAGCGGGAGGGACGCAGTATTTT. This chain connects TRBV28 to TRBJ2-3, with 12 bases aligning to TRBD2. CDR3 length: 12 amino acids. The junction had 3 bases not matched to a gene; V was cut back by 8 bases and J by 9 bases. The germline V gene has CDR1 MDHEN and CDR2 SYDVKM.

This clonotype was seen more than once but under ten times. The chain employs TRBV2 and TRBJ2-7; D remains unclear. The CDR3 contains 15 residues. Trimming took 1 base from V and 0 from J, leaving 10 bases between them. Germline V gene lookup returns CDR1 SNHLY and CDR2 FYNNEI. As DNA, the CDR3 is TGTGCCAGCAGTGAAGAGGCAGGAAGCTCCTACGAGCAGTACTTC. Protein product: CASSEEAGSSYEQYF.

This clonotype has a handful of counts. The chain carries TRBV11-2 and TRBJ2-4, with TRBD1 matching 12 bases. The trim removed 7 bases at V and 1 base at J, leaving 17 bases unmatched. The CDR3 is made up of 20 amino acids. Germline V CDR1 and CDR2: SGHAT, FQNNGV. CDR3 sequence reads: CASITYRDRGRHLAKNIQYF. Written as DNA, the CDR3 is TGTGCCAGCATCACTTATCGGGACAGGGGGCGACATTTGGCCAAAAACATTCAGTACTTC.

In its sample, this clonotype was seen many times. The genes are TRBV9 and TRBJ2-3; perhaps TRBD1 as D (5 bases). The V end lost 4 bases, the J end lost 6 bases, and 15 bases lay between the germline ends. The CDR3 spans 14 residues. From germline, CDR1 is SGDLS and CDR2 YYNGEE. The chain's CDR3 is CASSSYGAYDTQYF. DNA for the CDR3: TGTGCCAGCAGCAGCTATGGGGCGTATGATACGCAGTATTTT.

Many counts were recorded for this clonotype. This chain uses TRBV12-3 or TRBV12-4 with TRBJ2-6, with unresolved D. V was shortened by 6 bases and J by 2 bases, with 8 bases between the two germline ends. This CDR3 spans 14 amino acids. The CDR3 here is CASRDSAGANVLTF. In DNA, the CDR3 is TGTGCCAGCAGAGACTCTGCTGGGGCCAACGTCCTGACTTTC.

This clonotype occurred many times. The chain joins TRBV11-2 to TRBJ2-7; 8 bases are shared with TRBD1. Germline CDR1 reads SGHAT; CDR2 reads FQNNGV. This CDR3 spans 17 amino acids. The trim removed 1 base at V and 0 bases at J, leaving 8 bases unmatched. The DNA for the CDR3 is TGTGCCAGCAGCTTAGTACCAGGGGGCCACAGCTCCTACGAGCAGTACTTC. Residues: CASSLVPGGHSSYEQYF.

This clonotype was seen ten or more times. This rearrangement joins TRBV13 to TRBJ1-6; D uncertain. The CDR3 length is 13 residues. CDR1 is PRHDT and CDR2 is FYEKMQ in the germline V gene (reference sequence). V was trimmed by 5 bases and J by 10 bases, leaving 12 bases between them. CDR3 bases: TGTGCCAGCAGCACACTAGGTCACTCACCCCTCCACTTT. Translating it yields CASSTLGHSPLHF.

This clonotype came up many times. The DNA for the CDR3 is TGCAGTGCAGCCGGGACTTTGAGCATTCAGTACTTC. This sequence encodes CSAAGTLSIQYF. The rearrangement joins TRBV20-1 to TRBJ2-4, with D perhaps TRBD2 (6 bases). V was pared by 6 bases and J by 9 bases, with 15 bases between. The CDR3 runs to 12 residues. Germline lookup yields CDR1 DFQATT and CDR2 SNEGSKA (reference sequence).

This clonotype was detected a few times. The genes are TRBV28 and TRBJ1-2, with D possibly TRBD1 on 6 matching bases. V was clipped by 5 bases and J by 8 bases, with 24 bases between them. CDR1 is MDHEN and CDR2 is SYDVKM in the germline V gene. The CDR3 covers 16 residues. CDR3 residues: CASSAIWDTNRYGYTF. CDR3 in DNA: TGTGCCAGCAGTGCGATTTGGGACACCAATCGCTACGGCTACACCTTC.

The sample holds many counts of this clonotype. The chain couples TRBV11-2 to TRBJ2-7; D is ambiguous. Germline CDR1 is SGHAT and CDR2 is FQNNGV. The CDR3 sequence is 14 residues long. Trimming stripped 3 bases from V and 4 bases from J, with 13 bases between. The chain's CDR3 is CASSFPGPPYEQYF. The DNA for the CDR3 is TGTGCCAGCAGCTTCCCCGGGCCCCCATACGAGCAGTACTTC.

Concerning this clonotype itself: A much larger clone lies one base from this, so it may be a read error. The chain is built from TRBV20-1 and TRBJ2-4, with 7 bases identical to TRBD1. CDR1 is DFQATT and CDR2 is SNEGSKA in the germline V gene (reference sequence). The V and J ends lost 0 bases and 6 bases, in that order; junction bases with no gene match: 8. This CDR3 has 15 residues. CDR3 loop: CSARDKAGGPNIQYF. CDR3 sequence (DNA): TGCAGTGCTAGAGATAAAGCAGGGGGTCCAAACATTCAGTACTTC.

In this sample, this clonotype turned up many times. CDR3 coding DNA: TGTGCCAGCAGCACAGAGTACAATCAGCCCCAGCATTTT. Amino acid sequence: CASSTEYNQPQHF. V and J are TRBV11-2 and TRBJ1-5; D is uncertain. Looked up from germline, CDR1 is SGHAT and CDR2 is FQNNGV. V was shortened by 5 bases and J by 3 bases, with 8 bases between the two germline ends. The CDR3 consists of 13 residues.

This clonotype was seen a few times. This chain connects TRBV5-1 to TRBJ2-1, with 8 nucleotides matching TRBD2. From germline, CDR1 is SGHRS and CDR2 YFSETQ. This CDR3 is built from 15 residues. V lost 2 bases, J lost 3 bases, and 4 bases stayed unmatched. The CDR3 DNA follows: TGCGCCAGCAGCTTAGCGGGAGCGGACTACAATGAGCAGTTCTTC. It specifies CASSLAGADYNEQFF.

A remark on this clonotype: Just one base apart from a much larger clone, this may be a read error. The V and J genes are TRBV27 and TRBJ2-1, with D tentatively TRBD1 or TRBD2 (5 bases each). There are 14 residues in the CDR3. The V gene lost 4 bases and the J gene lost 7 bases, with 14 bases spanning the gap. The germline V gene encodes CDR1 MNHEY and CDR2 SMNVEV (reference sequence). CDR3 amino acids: CASSSLGRENEQFF. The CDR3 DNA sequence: TGTGCCAGCAGTTCCTTGGGACGAGAAAATGAGCAGTTCTTC.

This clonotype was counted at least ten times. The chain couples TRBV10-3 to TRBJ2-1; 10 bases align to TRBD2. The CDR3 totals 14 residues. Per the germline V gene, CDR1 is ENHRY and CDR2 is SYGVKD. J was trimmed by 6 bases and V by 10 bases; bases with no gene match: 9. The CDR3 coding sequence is TGTGCCACCCACCTAGCGGGGGCTCCCAATGAGCAGTTCTTC. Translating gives CATHLAGAPNEQFF.

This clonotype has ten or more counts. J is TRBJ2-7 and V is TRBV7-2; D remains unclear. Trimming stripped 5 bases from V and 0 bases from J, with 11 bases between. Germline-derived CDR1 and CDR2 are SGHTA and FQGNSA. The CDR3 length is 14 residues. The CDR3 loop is CASSEMAVSYEQYF. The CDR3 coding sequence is TGTGCCAGCAGCGAAATGGCGGTCTCCTACGAGCAGTACTTC.

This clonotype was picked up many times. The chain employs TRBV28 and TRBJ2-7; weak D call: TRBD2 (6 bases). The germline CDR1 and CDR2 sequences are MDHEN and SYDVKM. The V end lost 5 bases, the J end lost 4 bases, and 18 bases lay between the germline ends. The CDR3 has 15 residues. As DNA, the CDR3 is TGTGCCAGCAGTCCCCGAGGGAGGAGCCAGTACGAGCAGTACTTC. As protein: CASSPRGRSQYEQYF.

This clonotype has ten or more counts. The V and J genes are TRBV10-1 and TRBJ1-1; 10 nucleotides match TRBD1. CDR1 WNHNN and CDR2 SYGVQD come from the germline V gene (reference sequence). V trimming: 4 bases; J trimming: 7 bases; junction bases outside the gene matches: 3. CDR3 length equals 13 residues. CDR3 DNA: TGCGCCAGCAGTGGACAGGGGGCTGGTGAAGCTTTCTTT. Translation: CASSGQGAGEAFF.

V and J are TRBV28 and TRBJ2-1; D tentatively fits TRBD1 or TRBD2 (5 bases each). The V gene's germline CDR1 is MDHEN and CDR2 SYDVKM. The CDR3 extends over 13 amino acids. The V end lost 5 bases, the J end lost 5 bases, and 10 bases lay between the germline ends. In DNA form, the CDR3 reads TGTGCCAGCAGTCCAAGGGGAGACAATGAGCAGTTCTTC. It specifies CASSPRGDNEQFF.

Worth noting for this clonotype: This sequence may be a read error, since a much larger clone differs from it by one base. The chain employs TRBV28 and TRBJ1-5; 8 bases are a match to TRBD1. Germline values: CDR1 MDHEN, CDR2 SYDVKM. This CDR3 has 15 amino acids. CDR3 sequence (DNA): TGTGCCAGCAGCCGCAGGGGGCGAGGCAATCAGCCCCACCATTTT. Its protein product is CASSRRGRGNQPHHF.

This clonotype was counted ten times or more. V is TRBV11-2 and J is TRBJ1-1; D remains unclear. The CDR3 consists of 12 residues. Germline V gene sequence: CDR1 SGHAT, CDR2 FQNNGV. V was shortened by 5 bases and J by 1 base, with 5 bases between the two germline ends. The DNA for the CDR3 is TGTGCCAGCAGCCAAAGGAACACTGAAGCTTTCTTT. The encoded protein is CASSQRNTEAFF.

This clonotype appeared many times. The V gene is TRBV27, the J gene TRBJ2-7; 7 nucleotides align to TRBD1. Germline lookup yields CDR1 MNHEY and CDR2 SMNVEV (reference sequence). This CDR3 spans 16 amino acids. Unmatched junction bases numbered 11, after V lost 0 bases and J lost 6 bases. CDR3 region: CASSLSVAGGIAEQYF. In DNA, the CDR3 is TGTGCCAGCAGTTTATCAGTCGCAGGGGGTATAGCCGAGCAGTACTTC.

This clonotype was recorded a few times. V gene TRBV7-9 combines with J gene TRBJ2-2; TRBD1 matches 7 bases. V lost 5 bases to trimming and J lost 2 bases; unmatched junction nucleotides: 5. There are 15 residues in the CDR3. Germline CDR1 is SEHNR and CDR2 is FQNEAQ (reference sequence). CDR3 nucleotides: TGTGCCAGCAGCATCGGGACAGCCAACACCGGGGAGCTGTTTTTT. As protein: CASSIGTANTGELFF.

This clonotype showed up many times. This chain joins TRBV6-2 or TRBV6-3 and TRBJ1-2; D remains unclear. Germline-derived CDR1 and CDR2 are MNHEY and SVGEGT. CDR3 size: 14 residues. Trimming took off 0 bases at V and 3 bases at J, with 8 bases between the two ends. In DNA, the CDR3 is TGTGCCAGCAGTTACTCGATAGACTACTATGGCTACACCTTC. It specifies CASSYSIDYYGYTF.